Reported below is one T cell receptor beta chain. Its specificity is not known. A much larger clone lies one base from this, so it may be a read error. This entry is derived from a study of CD8 T cells in ankylosing spondylitis. The study's findings and limits: A motif in TCR beta, a set of seven to nine highly homologous variants, appeared characteristic of ankylosing spondylitis blood. Disease-linked clones bore a CD8+ phenotype and were relatively rare in peripheral blood.

J lost 3 bases, V lost 4 bases, and 12 bases had no gene match. The CDR3 sequence is 17 residues long. Germline V gene data show CDR1 as SGHAT and CDR2 as FQNNGV. TCR beta libraries were made by quantitative 5'-RACE with molecular barcodes. Via MiXCR, TCRdb re-called the 5' RACE reads, giving one row per CDR3 protein. The table has fewer than 550,000 distinct CDR3 sequences, roughly 5% seen once. The sample consisted of blood, either unsorted or a sorted T cell fraction (not recorded which). This TCR was sampled from a male donor with ankylosing spondylitis. The chain has TRBV11-2 and TRBJ2-3; 8 bases map to TRBD2. CDR3 coding DNA: TGTGCCAGCAGCTCAAGACTAAGCGGGACTAGGACAGATACGCAGTATTTT. It codes for CASSSRLSGTRTDTQYF. Drawing the rest from reference TRBV11-2 and TRBJ2-3, the complete variable domain is EAGVAQSPRYKIIEKRQSVAFWCNPISGHATLYWYQQILGQGPKLLIQFQNNGVVDDSQLPKDRFSAERLKGVDSTLKIQPAKLEDSAVYLCASSSRLSGTRTDTQYFGPGTRLTVL.